This T cell receptor (beta chain) was obtained from a study of T cells in Graves' hyperthyroidism and ophthalmopathy. This clonotype was seen many times. Graves' hyperthyroidism was deemed stable absent ophthalmopathy progression within 18 months. The CDR3 is 16 amino acids. Germline values: CDR1 SGHNT, CDR2 YENEEA. Trimming removed 1 base at V and 0 bases at J, with 9 bases between. Amplification of TCR beta CDR3 regions used RNA as the template. HTBI primers were used for first-round RT-PCR of the TCR CDR3. One entry per CDR3 protein results from TCRdb running MiXCR on the multiplex PCR reads. The data contain approximately 400,000 distinct CDR3 sequences, 15% to 17% of them singletons.

The J gene is TRBJ2-2, the V gene TRBV11-3; TRBD2 might be the D (6 bases). Sample: blood. The source of this sequence is a woman aged 18-35 years with Graves' hyperthyroidism. The CDR3 nucleotides are TGTGCCAGCAGCTTAGGTCCGGGGGCGAACACCGGGGAGCTGTTTTTT. Protein product: CASSLGPGANTGELFF.